Presented here are 9 T cell receptor beta chains from one specimen sequenced in a study of blood T cell repertoires in COVID-19. Repertoires were generated with immunoSEQ multiplex PCR, while TCRdb's copy carries only in-frame clones and drops some. The sample includes 380,000 or so clones, about 89% of them seen just once. Sequenced input: peripheral blood. These receptors all come from a man between 40 and 49 years old with acute or convalescent COVID-19.

Here the CDR3 reads CARSRNRASGYTF. The CDR3 DNA reads as TGTGCCAGAAGCCGAAACAGGGCCAGTGGCTACACCTTC. The chain links TRBV5-3 to TRBJ1-2; maybe TRBD1 (6 bases). TRBV5-3 is an ORF, and what it does is uncertain. This CDR3 has 13 amino acids. V gave up 4 bases and J gave up 7 bases, with 14 bases separating them.

The chain recombines TRBV24-1 with TRBJ1-1, with TRBD1 matching 7 bases. With V trimmed by 2 bases and J by 6 bases, 5 bases remained unmatched. Germline loops: CDR1 KGHDR, CDR2 SFDVKD. The CDR3 sequence is 14 residues long. In DNA form, the CDR3 reads TGTGCCACCAGTGATTCGACAGGGACTGCTGAAGCTTTCTTT. It translates to CATSDSTGTAEAFF.

V is TRBV6-5 and J is TRBJ2-3, with 7 bases aligning to TRBD2. CDR3 length equals 14 residues. The germline V gene has CDR1 MNHEY and CDR2 SVGAGI. The J segment lost 3 bases and the V segment lost 4 bases, leaving 4 bases of the junction unmatched. The CDR3 DNA reads as TGTGCCAGCAGTTTACTAGCGAGGACAGATACGCAGTATTTT. Translating gives CASSLLARTDTQYF.

The V call is TRBV19, the J call TRBJ2-5, with D unresolved. V lost 1 base, J lost 7 bases, and 10 bases lay in between. The CDR3 loop spans 13 amino acids. The germline V gene has CDR1 LNHDA and CDR2 SQIVND (reference sequence). The CDR3 sequence is CASSIGARGTQYF. Here the CDR3 DNA reads TGTGCCAGTAGTATAGGAGCGAGAGGGACCCAGTACTTC.

As to this clone: Other DNA sequences in the same sample also yield this CDR3. The CDR3 DNA reads TGTGCCAGCAGCTTAGGGGCTCAAAACACTGAAGCTTTCTTT. Residues: CASSLGAQNTEAFF. The V call is TRBV7-2, the J call TRBJ1-1; D unresolved. V lost 1 base, J lost 2 bases, and 8 bases lay in between. Germline V gene data show CDR1 as SGHTA and CDR2 as FQGNSA. The CDR3 is 14 amino acids.

This clone was seen a single time. V is TRBV19 and J is TRBJ1-5, with a possible D match to TRBD1 (6 bases). The CDR3 covers 16 residues. Deletions cut 5 bases from V and 2 bases from J, with 16 bases between. From germline, CDR1 is LNHDA and CDR2 SQIVND (reference sequence). The CDR3 nucleotides are TGTGCCAGTAGTCCTTTTCCAGGGGAGCGCAATCAGCCCCAGCATTTT. Its protein is CASSPFPGERNQPQHF. Complete variable domain (other parts from reference TRBV19 and TRBJ1-5): DGGITQSPKYLFRKEGQNVTLSCEQNLNHDAMYWYRQDPGQGLRLIYYSQIVNDFQKGDIAEGYSVSREKKESFPLTVTSAQKNPTAFYLCASSPFPGERNQPQHFGDGTRLSIL.

The chain uses TRBV6-1 and TRBJ2-3, with 8 bases identical to TRBD2. J lost 10 bases, V lost 8 bases, and 2 bases had no gene match. CDR1 and CDR2 (germline): MNHNS, SASEGT. This CDR3 region has 10 residues. CDR3 region: CASREGAQYF. CDR3 nucleotide sequence: TGTGCCAGCCGGGAGGGGGCGCAGTATTTT.

The chain recombines TRBV6-4 with TRBJ2-1, with 7 bases fitting TRBD1. V trimming: 4 bases; J trimming: 4 bases; junction bases outside the gene matches: 1. Germline CDR1 reads MRHNA; CDR2 reads SNTAGT. The CDR3 length is 13 residues. The CDR3 protein is CASSGDSYNEQFF. The CDR3 nucleotides read TGTGCCAGCAGTGGGGACAGTTACAATGAGCAGTTCTTC.

The rearrangement links TRBV19 to TRBJ1-5, with D unclear. The germline V gene encodes CDR1 LNHDA and CDR2 SQIVND (reference sequence). This CDR3 has 16 amino acids. V gave up 3 bases and J gave up 2 bases, with 14 bases separating them. The CDR3 protein is CASSMEPSWGNQPQHF. CDR3 sequence (DNA): TGTGCCAGTAGTATGGAGCCCTCCTGGGGCAATCAGCCCCAGCATTTT.